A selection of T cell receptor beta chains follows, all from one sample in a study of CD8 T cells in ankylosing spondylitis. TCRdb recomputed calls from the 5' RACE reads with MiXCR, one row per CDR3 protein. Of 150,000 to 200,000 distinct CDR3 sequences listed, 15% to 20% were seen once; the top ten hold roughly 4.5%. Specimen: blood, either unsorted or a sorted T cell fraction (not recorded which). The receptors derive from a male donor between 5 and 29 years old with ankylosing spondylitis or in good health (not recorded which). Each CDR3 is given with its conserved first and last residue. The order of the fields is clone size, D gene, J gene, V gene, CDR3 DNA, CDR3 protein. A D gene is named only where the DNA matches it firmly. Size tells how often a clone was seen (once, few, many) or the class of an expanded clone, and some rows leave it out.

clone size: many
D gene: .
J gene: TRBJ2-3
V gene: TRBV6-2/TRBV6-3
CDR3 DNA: TGTGCCAGCATTGGGATCTACACAGATACGCAGTATTTT
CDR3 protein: CASIGIYTDTQYF

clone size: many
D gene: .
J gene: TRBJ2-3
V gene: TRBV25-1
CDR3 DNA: TGTGCCAGCAGTGAAGTCGGAGGTTGGGGGACAGATACGCAGTATTTT
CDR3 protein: CASSEVGGWGTDTQYF

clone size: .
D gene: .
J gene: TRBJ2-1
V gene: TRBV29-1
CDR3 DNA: TGCAGCGTTCCTTTACCAACAGGGAGTGAGCAGTTCTTC
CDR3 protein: CSVPLPTGSEQFF

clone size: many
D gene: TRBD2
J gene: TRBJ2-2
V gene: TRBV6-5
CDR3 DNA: TGTGCCAGCAGTTACGGGCCCCCGGGGACTAGCCGAAACACCGGGGAGCTGTTTTTT
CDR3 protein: CASSYGPPGTSRNTGELFF

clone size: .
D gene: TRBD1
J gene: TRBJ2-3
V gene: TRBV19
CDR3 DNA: TGTGCCAGTAGATCACAGGGGATAGATACGCAGTATTTT
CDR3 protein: CASRSQGIDTQYF

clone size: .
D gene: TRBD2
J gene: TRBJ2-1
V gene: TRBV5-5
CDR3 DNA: TGTGCCAGCAGCTTGGAGCGGGAGGTTTACAATGAGCAGTTCTTC
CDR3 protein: CASSLEREVYNEQFF

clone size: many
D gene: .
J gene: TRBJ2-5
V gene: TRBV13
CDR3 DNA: TGTGCCAGCAGCTTACGGGCAGGGACCCAAGAGACCCAGTACTTC
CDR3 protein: CASSLRAGTQETQYF

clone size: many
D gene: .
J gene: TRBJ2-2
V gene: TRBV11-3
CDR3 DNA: TGTGCCAGCAGGAGGGGGGGCTTCCCCACCGGGGAGCTGTTTTTT
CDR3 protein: CASRRGGFPTGELFF

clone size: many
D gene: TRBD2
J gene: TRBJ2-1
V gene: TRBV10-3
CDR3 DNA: TGTGCCATCAGTGAGTCGGAGGCGGGAGACAAGCAGTTCTTC
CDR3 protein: CAISESEAGDKQFF

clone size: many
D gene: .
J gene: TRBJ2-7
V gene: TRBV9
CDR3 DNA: TGTGCCAGCAGCGTAGAAGGGGGCTCCTACGAGCAGTACTTC
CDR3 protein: CASSVEGGSYEQYF

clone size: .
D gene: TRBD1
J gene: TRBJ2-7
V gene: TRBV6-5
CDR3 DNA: TGTGCCAGCAGTCCCCCCGGGACAGGGCTCGTCGAGCAGTACTTC
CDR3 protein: CASSPPGTGLVEQYF

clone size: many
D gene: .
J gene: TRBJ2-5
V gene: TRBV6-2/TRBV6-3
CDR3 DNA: TGTGCCAGCAGTTACTCCGGGACGGGGTACTTC
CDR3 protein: CASSYSGTGYF

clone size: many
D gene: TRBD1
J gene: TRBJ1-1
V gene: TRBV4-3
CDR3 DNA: TGCGCCAGCAGCCACGGGACAGAGAACACTGAAGCTTTCTTT
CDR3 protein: CASSHGTENTEAFF

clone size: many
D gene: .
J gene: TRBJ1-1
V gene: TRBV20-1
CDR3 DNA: TGCAGTGGGCAGGGGATGAACACTGAAGCTTTCTTT
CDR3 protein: CSGQGMNTEAFF

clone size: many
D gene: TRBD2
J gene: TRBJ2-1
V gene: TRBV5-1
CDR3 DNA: TGCGCCAGCAGCTTGCTCTCGAGCGGGAGAGGGGACAATGAGCAGTTCTTC
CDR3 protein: CASSLLSSGRGDNEQFF

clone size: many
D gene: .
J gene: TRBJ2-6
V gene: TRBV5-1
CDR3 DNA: TGCGCCAGCAGCTTCGAGGGGGCTGGGGCCAACGTCCTGACTTTC
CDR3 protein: CASSFEGAGANVLTF

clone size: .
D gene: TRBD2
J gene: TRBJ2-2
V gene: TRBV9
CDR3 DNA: TGTGCCAGCAGCGGTACTAGCGGTACGAACACCGGGGAGCTGTTTTTT
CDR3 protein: CASSGTSGTNTGELFF

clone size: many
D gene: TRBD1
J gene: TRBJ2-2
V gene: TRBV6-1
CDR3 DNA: TGTGCCAGCAACCTGGGACAGGGACGGCCCGGGGAGCTGTTTTTT
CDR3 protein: CASNLGQGRPGELFF

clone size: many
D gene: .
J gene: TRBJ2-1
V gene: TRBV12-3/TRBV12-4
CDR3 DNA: TGTGCCAGCAGTCCAGGGGATTTGTCAGTGAATGAGCAGTTCTTC
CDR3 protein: CASSPGDLSVNEQFF

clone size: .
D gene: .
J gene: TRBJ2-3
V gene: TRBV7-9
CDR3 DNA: TGTGCCACCTCCCCACACGGCGATACGCAGTATTTT
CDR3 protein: CATSPHGDTQYF

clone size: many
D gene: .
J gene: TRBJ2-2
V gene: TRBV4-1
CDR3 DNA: TGCGCCAGCAGCCAAGAGGGGTTCACCGGGGAGCTGTTTTTT
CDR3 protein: CASSQEGFTGELFF

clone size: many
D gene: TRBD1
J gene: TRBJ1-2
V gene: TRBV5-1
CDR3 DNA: TGCGCCAGCAGCCCTGGACAGGGTAAGGACTATGGCTACACCTTC
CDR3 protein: CASSPGQGKDYGYTF

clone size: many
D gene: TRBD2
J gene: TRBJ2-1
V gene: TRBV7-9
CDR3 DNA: TGTGCCAGCAGCCCAACCGGGACTAGCGGGAGCAATGAGCAGTTCTTC
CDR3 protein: CASSPTGTSGSNEQFF

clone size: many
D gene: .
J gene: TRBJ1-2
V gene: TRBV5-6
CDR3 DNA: TGTGCCAGCAGCTTGGGGTCAGCCGACTACACCTTC
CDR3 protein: CASSLGSADYTF

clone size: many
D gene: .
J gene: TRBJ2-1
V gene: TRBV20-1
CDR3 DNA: TGCAGTGCTCTTTTTCTAGATCCTGAGCAGTTCTTC
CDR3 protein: CSALFLDPEQFF

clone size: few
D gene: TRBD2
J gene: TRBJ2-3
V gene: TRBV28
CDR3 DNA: TGTGCCAGCAGTTTTGGTCCACGGACTAGGGATTTCACAGATACGCAGTATTTT
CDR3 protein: CASSFGPRTRDFTDTQYF

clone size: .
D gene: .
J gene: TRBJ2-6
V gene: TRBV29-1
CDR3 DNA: TGCAGCGTTTCTACCAGGGAGGCAGGGGCCAACGTCCTGACTTTC
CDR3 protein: CSVSTREAGANVLTF

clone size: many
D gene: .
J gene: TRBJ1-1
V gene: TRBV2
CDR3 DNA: TGTGCCAGCAGTGATACACGAACTGAAGCTTTCTTT
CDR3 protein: CASSDTRTEAFF

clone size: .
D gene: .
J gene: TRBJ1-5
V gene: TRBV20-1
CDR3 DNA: TGCAGTGCTGCCACAGGGACCGATCAGCCCCAGCATTTT
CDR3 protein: CSAATGTDQPQHF

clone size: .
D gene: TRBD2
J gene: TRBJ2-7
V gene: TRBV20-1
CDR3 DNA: TGCAGTGCTAGGGGAGGGACCCTTTCCGAGCAGTACTTC
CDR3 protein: CSARGGTLSEQYF

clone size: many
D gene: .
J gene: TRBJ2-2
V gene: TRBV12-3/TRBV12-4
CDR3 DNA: TGTGCCAGCAGTTTTGATCCGGGGTGGAGCACCGGGGAGCTGTTTTTT
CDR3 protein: CASSFDPGWSTGELFF

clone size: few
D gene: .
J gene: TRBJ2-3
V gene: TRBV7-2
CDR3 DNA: TGTGCCAGCAGCCTCACCCATACTAGCACAGATACGCAGTATTTT
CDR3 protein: CASSLTHTSTDTQYF

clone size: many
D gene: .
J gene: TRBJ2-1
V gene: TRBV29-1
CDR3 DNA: TGCAGCGTCGTATGGGGTGAGCAGTTCTTC
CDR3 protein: CSVVWGEQFF

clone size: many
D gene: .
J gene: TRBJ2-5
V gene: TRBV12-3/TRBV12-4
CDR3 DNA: TGTGCCAGCAGTGAGGCCAGGGAGGCCCAAGAGACCCAGTACTTC
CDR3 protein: CASSEAREAQETQYF

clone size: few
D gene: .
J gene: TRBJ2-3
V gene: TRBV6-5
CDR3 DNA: TGTGCCAGCAGTTCACCGACTGGCACAGATACGCAGTATTTT
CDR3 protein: CASSSPTGTDTQYF

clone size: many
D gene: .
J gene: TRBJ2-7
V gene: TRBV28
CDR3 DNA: TGTGCCAGCACCTGGGGCTTCACCAACGAGCAGTACTTC
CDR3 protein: CASTWGFTNEQYF

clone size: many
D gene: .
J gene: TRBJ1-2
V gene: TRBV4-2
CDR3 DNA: TGTGCCAGCAGTCCAAAGGTCACCGAGGACAACCATGGCTACACCTTC
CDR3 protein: CASSPKVTEDNHGYTF

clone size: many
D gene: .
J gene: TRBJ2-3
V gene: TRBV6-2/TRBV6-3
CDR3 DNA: TGTGCCAGCAGTTACCGGGGCCTCCGCACAGATACGCAGTATTTT
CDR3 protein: CASSYRGLRTDTQYF

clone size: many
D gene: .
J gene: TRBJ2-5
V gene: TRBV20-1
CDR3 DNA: TGCAGTGCCAAGCAGGCTAGCCAAGAGACCCAGTACTTC
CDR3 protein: CSAKQASQETQYF

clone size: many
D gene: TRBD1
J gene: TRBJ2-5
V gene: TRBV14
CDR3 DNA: TGTGCCAGCAGCCATATACCGGGACAGGGTAGGGAGACCCAGTACTTC
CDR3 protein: CASSHIPGQGRETQYF

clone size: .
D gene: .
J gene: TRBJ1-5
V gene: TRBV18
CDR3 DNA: TGTGCCAGCTCACGGTGGGATCAGCCCCAGCATTTT
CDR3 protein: CASSRWDQPQHF

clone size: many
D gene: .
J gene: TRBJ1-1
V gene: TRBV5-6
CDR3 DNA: TGTGCCAGCAGTCCCGGACAGATTAATTTGAACACTGAAGCTTTCTTT
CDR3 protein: CASSPGQINLNTEAFF

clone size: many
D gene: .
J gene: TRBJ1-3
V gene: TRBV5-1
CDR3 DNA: TGCGCCAGCAGCCAACAACTGGGGGCGGCGGGAAACACCATATATTTT
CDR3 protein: CASSQQLGAAGNTIYF

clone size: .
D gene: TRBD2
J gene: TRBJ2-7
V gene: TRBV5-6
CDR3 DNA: TGTGCCAGCAGCTCCACCGGACTAGAGAGAGAGCAGTACTTC
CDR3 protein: CASSSTGLEREQYF

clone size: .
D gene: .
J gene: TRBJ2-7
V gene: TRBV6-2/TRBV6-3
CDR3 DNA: TGTGCCAGCAGTTACAATGGGAGGTCCCCCTACGAGCAGTACTTC
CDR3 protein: CASSYNGRSPYEQYF

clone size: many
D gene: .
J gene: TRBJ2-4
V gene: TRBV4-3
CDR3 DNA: TGCGCCAGCAGCCCCGTCCCGGGGGGACAGCGGGACTTC
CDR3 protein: CASSPVPGGQRDF

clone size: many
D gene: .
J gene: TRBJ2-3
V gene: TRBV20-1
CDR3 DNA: TGCAGTGCTAGAGATAGCGTTTGGACAGATACGCAGTATTTT
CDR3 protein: CSARDSVWTDTQYF

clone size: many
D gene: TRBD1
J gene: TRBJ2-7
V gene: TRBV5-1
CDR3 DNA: TGCGCCAGCAGCTCGACAGGGGTGCAGGAGCAGTACTTC
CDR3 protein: CASSSTGVQEQYF

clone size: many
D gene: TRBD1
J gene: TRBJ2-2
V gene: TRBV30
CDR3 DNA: TGTGCCTGGAGTAACCCCGGGACAGGGCACGGGGAGCTGTTTTTT
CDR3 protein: CAWSNPGTGHGELFF

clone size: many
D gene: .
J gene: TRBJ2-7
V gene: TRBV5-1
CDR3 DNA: TGCGCCAGCAGAGGGACTTCGGATTACGAGCAGTACTTC
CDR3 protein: CASRGTSDYEQYF

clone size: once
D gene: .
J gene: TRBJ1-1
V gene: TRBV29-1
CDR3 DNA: TGCAGCGTGCGGGGGGGAATGAACACTGAAGCTTTCTTT
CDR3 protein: CSVRGGMNTEAFF

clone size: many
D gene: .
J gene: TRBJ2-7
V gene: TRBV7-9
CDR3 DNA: TGTGCCAGCAGCCGACTTCGATACGAGCAGTACTTC
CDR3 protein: CASSRLRYEQYF

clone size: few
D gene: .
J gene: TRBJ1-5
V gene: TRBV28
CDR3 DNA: TGTGCCAGCAGTTCCCAGAGGAGGGGGTCGGGTCAGCCCCAGCATTTT
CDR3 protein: CASSSQRRGSGQPQHF

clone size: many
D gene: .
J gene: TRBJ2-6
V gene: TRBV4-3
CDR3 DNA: TGCGCCAGCAGCCGCAATGCTGGGGCCAACGTCCTGACTTTC
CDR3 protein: CASSRNAGANVLTF

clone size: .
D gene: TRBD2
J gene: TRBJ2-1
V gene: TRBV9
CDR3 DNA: TGTGCCAGCAGCTTAGCGGGTATAAGCGATGAGCAGTTCTTC
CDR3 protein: CASSLAGISDEQFF

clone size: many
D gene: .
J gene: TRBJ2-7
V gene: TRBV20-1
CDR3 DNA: TGCAGTGCTAGAGATTTGGCTAGCTACGAGCAGTACTTC
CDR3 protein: CSARDLASYEQYF

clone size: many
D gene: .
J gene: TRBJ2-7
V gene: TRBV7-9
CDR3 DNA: TGTGCCAGCAGCACCTGGACGGATTACGAGCAGTACTTC
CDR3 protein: CASSTWTDYEQYF

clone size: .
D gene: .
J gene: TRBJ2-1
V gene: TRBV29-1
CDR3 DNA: TGCAGCGTTGGGGCGCCAAGCTCCTACAATGAGCAGTTCTTC
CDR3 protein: CSVGAPSSYNEQFF

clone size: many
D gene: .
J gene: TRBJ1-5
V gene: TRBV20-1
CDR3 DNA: TGCAGTGCCCAAAGTCCGGGACCAGGGGTCAGCAATCAGCCCCAGCATTTT
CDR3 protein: CSAQSPGPGVSNQPQHF